These 23 T cell receptor beta chains were sequenced from one sample in a study of OX40 agonist ivuxolimab in advanced cancers. Method: immunoSEQ multiplex PCR; TCRdb's copy keeps in-frame clones and lacks some. This table holds 40,000 or so clones, about 90% found once. The sample here was CD4+ or CD8+ T cells sorted from blood, taken in a trial of the OX40 agonist ivuxolimab. These receptors were collected from an adult with an advanced solid tumor such as melanoma, head and neck, liver or kidney cancer.

The CDR3 region is CASSQEGLYSGNTIYF. DNA of the CDR3: TGCGCCAGCAGCCAAGAAGGGCTATACTCTGGAAACACCATATATTTT. The V gene is TRBV4-1, the J gene TRBJ1-3, with D hard to call. Trimming shortened V by 0 bases and J by 0 bases, and 9 bases separated the two germline ends. CDR3 size: 16 residues. CDR1 and CDR2 (germline): MGHRA, YSYEKL.

V and J are TRBV10-3 and TRBJ1-1; TRBD1 might be the D (5 bases). Germline V gives CDR1 ENHRY, CDR2 SYGVKD. This CDR3 comprises 14 residues. Trimming stripped 9 bases from V and 1 base from J, with 15 bases between. CDR3 coding DNA: TGTGCCATTTCTCTTGGGGCGCCGAACACTGAAGCTTTCTTT. Encoded protein: CAISLGAPNTEAFF.

This sequence joins TRBV5-1 and TRBJ1-1; the match to TRBD1 covers 7 bases. This CDR3 is built from 14 residues. The J segment lost 1 base and the V segment lost 2 bases, leaving 2 bases of the junction unmatched. Germline V CDR1 and CDR2: SGHRS, YFSETQ. The CDR3 DNA reads TGCGCCAGCAGCTTTGGGACAGAGAACACTGAAGCTTTCTTT. Protein product: CASSFGTENTEAFF.

V usage is TRBV5-1 and J usage is TRBJ1-6, with TRBD1 matching 9 bases. There are 15 residues in the CDR3. The V segment lost 0 bases and the J segment 11 bases; nucleotides outside the gene matches: 6. Per the germline V gene, CDR1 is SGHRS and CDR2 is YFSETQ. CDR3 DNA sequence: TGCGCCAGCAGCTTGGAGACAGGGGGTGGGGCACCCCTCCACTTT. It specifies CASSLETGGGAPLHF.

The gene calls are TRBV11-2 and TRBJ2-7; D might be TRBD2 (6 bases). Trimming took off 3 bases at V and 2 bases at J, with 8 bases between the two ends. The CDR3 has 13 amino acids. From germline, CDR1 is SGHAT and CDR2 FQNNGV. The CDR3 coding sequence is TGTGCCAGCAGCTTTGCGGGGACCTACGAGCAGTACTTC. This encodes CASSFAGTYEQYF.

V usage is TRBV4-3 and J usage is TRBJ1-2, with D uncertain. The ends were cut back, 1 base at V and 2 bases at J, with 11 bases in the middle. The CDR3 is 15 residues long. The V gene's germline CDR1 is LGHNA and CDR2 YSLEER. CDR3 nucleotide sequence: TGCGCCAGCAGCCAAGGGGCACAAACCAACTATGGCTACACCTTC. Translation gives CASSQGAQTNYGYTF.

This chain joins TRBV10-3 and TRBJ2-4, with D unresolved. CDR3 length equals 12 residues. V shed 4 bases and J shed 8 bases, with 9 bases lying between them. Germline values: CDR1 ENHRY, CDR2 SYGVKD. The CDR3 is CAISGIGDIQYF. The CDR3 nucleotides read TGTGCCATCAGTGGAATAGGAGACATTCAGTACTTC.

The chain joins TRBV10-1 to TRBJ2-5; 11 nucleotides line up with TRBD2. V was pared by 4 bases and J by 3 bases, with 1 base of the junction left unmatched. Germline CDR1 is WNHNN and CDR2 is SYGVQD (reference sequence). The CDR3 covers 14 residues. DNA for the CDR3: TGCGCCAGCAGTGTAGCGGGGGGGAAAGAGACCCAGTACTTC. Translated, it gives CASSVAGGKETQYF.

The chain has TRBV6-5 and TRBJ2-7; D is ambiguous. Germline loops: CDR1 MNHEY, CDR2 SVGAGI. Between the trimmed V and J ends, which lost 7 bases and 3 bases, there was a span of 19 bases. The CDR3 totals 15 residues. The CDR3, as DNA: TGTGCCAGCACCCACAGATGGGGAACGGGCTACGAGCAGTACTTC. This translates into CASTHRWGTGYEQYF.

The rearrangement joins TRBV7-2 to TRBJ2-7; tentatively, D is TRBD2 (5 bases). The germline CDR1 and CDR2 sequences are SGHTA and FQGNSA. The ends were cut back, 4 bases at V and 5 bases at J, with 12 bases in the middle. This CDR3 spans 13 amino acids. CDR3 sequence: CASSSRAGDEQYF. In DNA, the CDR3 is TGTGCCAGCAGCTCTAGAGCCGGGGACGAGCAGTACTTC.

This clone has a handful of counts. The chain combines TRBV18 with TRBJ1-2, with 9 bases lining up with TRBD1. The germline CDR1 and CDR2 sequences are KGHSH and LQKENI. Trimming took 1 base from V and 6 from J; bases not matched to a gene: 9. The CDR3 extends over 16 amino acids. The CDR3 DNA is TGTGCCAGCTCACCACGACAGGGGGGAGGTGTCGATGGCTACACCTTC. Translating gives CASSPRQGGGVDGYTF. The full variable domain, completed using reference TRBV18 and TRBJ1-2, is NAGVMQNPRHLVRRRGQEARLRCSPMKGHSHVYWYRQLPEEGLKFMVYLQKENIIDESGMPKERFSAEFPKEGPSILRIQQVVRGDSAAYFCASSPRQGGGVDGYTFGSGTRLTVV.

J is TRBJ2-1 and V is TRBV6-6; TRBD2 agrees at 11 bases. Germline CDR1 is MNHNY and CDR2 is SVGAGI (reference sequence). V lost 6 bases and J lost 6; bases outside the gene matches: 4. The CDR3 is 14 amino acids. CDR3 sequence: CASRPGLAANEQFF. In DNA form, the CDR3 reads TGTGCCAGCAGGCCGGGACTAGCGGCCAATGAGCAGTTCTTC.

The chain has TRBV5-6 and TRBJ1-4, with D unresolved. V shed 1 base and J shed 10 bases, with 17 bases lying between them. This CDR3 spans 15 amino acids. Germline assignment: CDR1 SGHDT and CDR2 YYEEEE. CDR3 amino acids: CASSLSGGTFRKLFF. DNA of the CDR3: TGTGCCAGCAGCTTGTCGGGAGGCACGTTTCGAAAACTGTTTTTT.

V is TRBV7-9 and J is TRBJ2-7; 11 positions match TRBD2. Germline V lookup: CDR1 SEHNR, CDR2 FQNEAQ (reference sequence). CDR3 length equals 15 residues. The junction had 8 bases not matched to a gene; V was cut back by 5 bases and J by 5 bases. CDR3 DNA: TGTGCCAGCAGCCTTCAACTAGCGGGAGCTGACGAGCAGTACTTC. This gives the protein CASSLQLAGADEQYF.

For the CDR3, the DNA is TGTGCCAGCAGCCCGGGACAGCTTAGCAATCAGCCCCAGCATTTT. Protein product: CASSPGQLSNQPQHF. V gene TRBV6-5 combines with J gene TRBJ1-5; 7 nucleotides match TRBD1. The CDR3 loop spans 15 amino acids. Germline assignment: CDR1 MNHEY and CDR2 SVGAGI. J lost 0 bases, V lost 6 bases, and 5 bases had no gene match.

The chain uses TRBV10-3 and TRBJ1-3; 11 bases map to TRBD1. V dropped 5 bases and J dropped 3; count of bases not matched to a gene: 9. This CDR3 comprises 17 residues. Germline assignment: CDR1 ENHRY and CDR2 SYGVKD. The CDR3 DNA follows: TGTGCCATCAGTACCCCGGACAGGGGGCTCTATGGAAACACCATATATTTT. Its protein product is CAISTPDRGLYGNTIYF.

The CDR3 nucleotides read TGTGCCAGCAGTTACTCGTGGGTGAATCAGCCCCAGCATTTT. Translating it yields CASSYSWVNQPQHF. The gene calls are TRBV6-5 and TRBJ1-5, with D hard to call. Germline V gene data show CDR1 as MNHEY and CDR2 as SVGAGI. Deletions cut 0 bases from V and 4 bases from J, with 7 bases between. The CDR3 has 14 amino acids.

V and J are TRBV15 and TRBJ2-4; D unclear. This CDR3 has 14 amino acids. Germline CDR1 is LNHNV and CDR2 is YYDKDF (reference sequence). V gave up 2 bases and J gave up 0 bases, with 5 bases separating them. The CDR3 bases are TGTGCCACCAGCAGATCAGAAGCCAAAAACATTCAGTACTTC. Translation: CATSRSEAKNIQYF.

V gene TRBV2 combines with J gene TRBJ1-2; 7 bases align to TRBD1. The CDR3 is 14 amino acids. The germline V gene has CDR1 SNHLY and CDR2 FYNNEI. J gave up 5 bases and V 6 bases, and 9 bases lay outside the gene matches. The CDR3: CASRRQGGGYGYTF. Written as DNA, the CDR3 is TGTGCCAGCAGAAGACAGGGCGGGGGGTATGGCTACACCTTC.

The chain links TRBV6-6 to TRBJ2-7, with 9 bases matching TRBD2. The CDR3 totals 15 residues. Per germline, CDR1 MNHNY and CDR2 SVGAGI (reference sequence). V gave up 6 bases and J gave up 1 base; unmatched junction bases: 7. The CDR3 protein is CASRAGGGQSYEQYF. Here the CDR3 DNA reads TGTGCCAGCAGGGCGGGAGGGGGACAGTCCTACGAGCAGTACTTC.

The rearrangement uses TRBV7-2 and TRBJ2-5; TRBD2 aligns across 16 bases. V gave up 5 bases and J gave up 5 bases; unmatched junction bases: 5. This CDR3 is built from 16 residues. Germline loops: CDR1 SGHTA, CDR2 FQGNSA. CDR3: CASSPGTSGRGETQYF. CDR3 DNA: TGTGCCAGCAGCCCTGGGACTAGCGGGAGGGGGGAGACCCAGTACTTC.

The gene calls are TRBV19 and TRBJ2-3; D remains ambiguous. The germline V and J ends were trimmed by 3 bases and 2 bases, with 9 bases remaining between them. The CDR3 loop spans 14 amino acids. Germline assignment: CDR1 LNHDA and CDR2 SQIVND (reference sequence). The CDR3 region has the DNA TGTGCCAGTAGTATGTTACCTTCCACAGATACGCAGTATTTT. Translation gives CASSMLPSTDTQYF.

The V and J genes are TRBV6-5 and TRBJ2-3; D gene uncertain. Trimming left V 2 bases short and J 7 bases short, with 13 bases between. Germline-derived CDR1 and CDR2 are MNHEY and SVGAGI. The CDR3 runs to 14 residues. The CDR3 reads CASSYGVAANTQYF. Here the CDR3 DNA reads TGTGCCAGCAGTTACGGGGTGGCGGCTAATACGCAGTATTTT.